This T cell receptor (beta chain) is drawn from a study of blood T cells in healthy people across ages. In terms of origin and age, donors were healthy Caucasian individuals from Russia aged about 6 to 100. In each sample, at least 6.5 million PBMCs were isolated. CDR3 length: 14 residues. Germline CDR1 reads DFQATT; CDR2 reads SNEGSKA (reference sequence). The second PCR ran about 6 to 12 cycles with a sample-barcoded 5' primer and J-beta primers. TCRdb processed the 5' RACE reads anew with MiXCR; each CDR3 protein has one entry. The sample includes about 780,000 distinct CDR3 sequences, around 45% of them seen just once. This clonotype was counted between two and nine times.

The chain combines TRBV20-1 with TRBJ2-5, with D perhaps TRBD2 (5 bases). The assigned J gene may be wrong: the sequence end matches TRBJ2-7 better. Sequencing input: blood. This TCR was sampled from a man aged 80 or over in good health. The CDR3 reads CSARVPTNAYEQYF. The CDR3 DNA is TGCAGTGCTAGAGTGCCGACTAACGCCTACGAGCAGTACTTC.